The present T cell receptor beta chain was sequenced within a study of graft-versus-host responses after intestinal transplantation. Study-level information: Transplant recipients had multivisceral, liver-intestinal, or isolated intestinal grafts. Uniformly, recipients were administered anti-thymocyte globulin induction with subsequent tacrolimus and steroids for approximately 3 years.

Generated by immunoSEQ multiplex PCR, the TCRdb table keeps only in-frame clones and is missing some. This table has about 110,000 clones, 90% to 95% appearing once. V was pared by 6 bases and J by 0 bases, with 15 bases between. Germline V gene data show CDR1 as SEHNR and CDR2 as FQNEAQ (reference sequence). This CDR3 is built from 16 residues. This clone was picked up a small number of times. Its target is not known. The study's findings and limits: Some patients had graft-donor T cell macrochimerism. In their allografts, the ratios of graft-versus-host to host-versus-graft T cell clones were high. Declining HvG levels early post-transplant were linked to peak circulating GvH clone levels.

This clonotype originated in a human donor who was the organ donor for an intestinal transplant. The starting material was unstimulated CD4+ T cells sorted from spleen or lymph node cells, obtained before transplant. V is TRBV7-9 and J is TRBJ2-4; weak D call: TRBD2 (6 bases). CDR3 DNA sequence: TGTGCCAGCAGTTTCGAGGAGGGTAGAGCCAAAAACATTCAGTACTTC. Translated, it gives CASSFEEGRAKNIQYF.